Sequencing of this T cell receptor (beta chain) was carried out in a study of shared clonotypes between healthy human individuals. Libraries were prepared by immunoSEQ multiplex PCR; TCRdb keeps only in-frame clonotypes and omits some of them. In the table there are about 1.5 million clones, 98% of which are singletons. This clone was detected once. Germline-derived CDR1 and CDR2 are MDHEN and SYDVKM. The CDR3 has 13 residues. V was clipped by 6 bases and J by 2 bases, with 10 bases between them. CD4+ cells yielded CD45RA+ naive and CD45RA-negative memory subsets. The chain combines TRBV28 with TRBJ2-5; TRBD1 might be the D (5 bases). This receptor was obtained from a man aged 30 to 45 in good health. The sequencing sample was made of naive CD4+ T cells sorted from blood. The subset is: CD45RA+ positively selected. The CDR3: CASRRQGQETQYF. The CDR3 DNA reads TGTGCCAGCAGAAGGCAGGGTCAAGAGACCCAGTACTTC.